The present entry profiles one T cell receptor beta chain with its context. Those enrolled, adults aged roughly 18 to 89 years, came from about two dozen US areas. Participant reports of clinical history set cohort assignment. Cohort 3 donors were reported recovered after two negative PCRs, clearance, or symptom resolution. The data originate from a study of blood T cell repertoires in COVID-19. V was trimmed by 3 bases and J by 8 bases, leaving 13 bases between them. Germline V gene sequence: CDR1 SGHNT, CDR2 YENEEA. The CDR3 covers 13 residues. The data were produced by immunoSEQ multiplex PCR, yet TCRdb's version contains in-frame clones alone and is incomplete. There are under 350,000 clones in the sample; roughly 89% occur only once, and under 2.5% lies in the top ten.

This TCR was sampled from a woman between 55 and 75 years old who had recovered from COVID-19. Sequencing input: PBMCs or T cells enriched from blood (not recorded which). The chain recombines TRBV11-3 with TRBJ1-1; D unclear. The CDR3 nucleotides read TGTGCCAGCAGCTTCATCTACGGTAGAGAAGCTTTCTTT. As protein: CASSFIYGREAFF.